This T cell receptor beta chain was found in a study of vaccination and CD4 T cells after COVID-19. On the study more broadly: Stimulation of the cells used overlapping spike peptide pools from SARS-CoV-2 and from the common cold coronaviruses HCoV-NL63, HCoV-OC43 and HCoV-229E.

This sample's treatment: roughly nine-day PBMC culture with coronavirus spike peptide pools or control peptides (ViraFEST assay). A word on this clonotype: Its specificity is not known.

Germline-derived CDR1 and CDR2 are SEHNR and FQNEAQ (reference sequence). The V gene lost 4 bases and the J gene lost 4 bases, with 17 bases spanning the gap. CDR3 length: 15 residues. Sequencing of the DNA from cultured CD4+ T cells was carried out with the Oncomine TCR Beta short-read assay. MiXCR was run by TCRdb on the PCR reads, yielding one entry per CDR3 protein. The sample includes about 23,000 distinct CDR3 sequences, roughly 53% seen only once; the top ten take about 3%. The chain has TRBV7-9 and TRBJ2-7; D is perhaps TRBD2 (6 bases). This clonotype was sampled from a human donor who had recovered from COVID-19. The source material was CD4+ T cells from blood, cultured in vitro. For the CDR3, the DNA is TGTGCCAGCAGCTCAAGAGGGACGGGGGAGTACGAGCAGTACTTC. It translates to CASSSRGTGEYEQYF. Variable domain in full (rest from reference TRBV7-9 and TRBJ2-7): DTGVSQNPRHKITKRGQNVTFRCDPISEHNRLYWYRQTLGQGPEFLTYFQNEAQLEKSRLLSDRFSAERPKGSFSTLEIQRTEQGDSAMYLCASSSRGTGEYEQYFGPGTRLTVT.